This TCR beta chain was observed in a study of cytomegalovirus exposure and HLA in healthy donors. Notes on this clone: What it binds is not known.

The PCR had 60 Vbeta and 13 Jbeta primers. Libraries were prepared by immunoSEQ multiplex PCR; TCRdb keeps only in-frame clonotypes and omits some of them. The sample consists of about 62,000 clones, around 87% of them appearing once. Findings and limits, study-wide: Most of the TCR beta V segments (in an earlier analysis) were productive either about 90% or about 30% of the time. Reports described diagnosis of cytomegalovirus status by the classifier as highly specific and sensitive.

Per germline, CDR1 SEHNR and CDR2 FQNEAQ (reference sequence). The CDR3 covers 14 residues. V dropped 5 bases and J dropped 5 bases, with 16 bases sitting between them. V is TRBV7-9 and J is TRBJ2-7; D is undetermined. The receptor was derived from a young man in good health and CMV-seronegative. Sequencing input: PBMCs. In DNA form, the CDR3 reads TGTGCCAGCAGCGCCCCCTTAGATCGAGACGAGCAGTACTTC. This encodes CASSAPLDRDEQYF.